What follows are 22 T cell receptor beta chains derived from one specimen sequenced in a study of blood T cell repertoires in COVID-19. Assay used: immunoSEQ multiplex PCR; TCRdb lists only in-frame clones, some missing. The sample consists of about 440,000 clones, about 85% of them appearing once. The sample taken for sequencing was PBMCs or T cells enriched from blood (not recorded which). The receptors were sampled from a woman aged 18-30 years with acute COVID-19.

This clone came up many times. V and J are TRBV24-1 and TRBJ2-2, with 9 nucleotides matching TRBD1. The CDR3 totals 15 residues. V lost 4 bases to trimming and J lost 5 bases; unmatched junction nucleotides: 4. Germline V gene lookup returns CDR1 KGHDR and CDR2 SFDVKD. The CDR3 sequence: CATSEGDRETGELFF. In DNA form, the CDR3 reads TGTGCCACCAGTGAAGGGGACAGGGAAACCGGGGAGCTGTTTTTT.

CDR3 protein: CASNYNGGRGETQYF. The CDR3 DNA is TGTGCCAGCAACTACAACGGCGGGAGAGGGGAGACCCAGTACTTC. The chain employs TRBV28 and TRBJ2-5; 7 bases are a match to TRBD2. This CDR3 spans 15 amino acids. Germline-derived CDR1 and CDR2 are MDHEN and SYDVKM. After removal of 7 bases from V and 5 bases from J, the junction contained 13 bases not matched to a gene.

The rearrangement uses TRBV19 and TRBJ2-1, with D possibly matching TRBD2 (5 bases). This CDR3 has 16 amino acids. Per germline, CDR1 LNHDA and CDR2 SQIVND (reference sequence). Trimming pared 3 bases from V and 4 bases from J, leaving 16 bases between. The CDR3 sequence is CASSMGSSLVYNEQFF. In DNA form, the CDR3 reads TGTGCCAGTAGTATGGGTTCTAGCCTGGTATACAATGAGCAGTTCTTC.

The chain uses TRBV7-2 and TRBJ1-4; the match to TRBD1 covers 9 bases. V lost 7 bases and J lost 4; bases outside the gene matches: 10. CDR1 and CDR2 (germline): SGHTA, FQGNSA. The CDR3 is made up of 16 amino acids. The CDR3 DNA is TGTGCCAGCACCTCTCGATCGGGACAGGGTAATGAAAAACTGTTTTTT. Translated: CASTSRSGQGNEKLFF.

Note on this clone: The same CDR3 arises from other DNA sequences in this sample as well. The rearrangement joins TRBV5-1 to TRBJ2-2, with a weak D call TRBD1 (5 bases). The CDR3 loop spans 15 amino acids. The germline V gene encodes CDR1 SGHRS and CDR2 YFSETQ. V was trimmed by 1 base and J by 4 bases, leaving 11 bases between them. CDR3 DNA sequence: TGCGCCAGCAGCTTGAGCCAGGGAAGCACCGGGGAGCTGTTTTTT. It is translated as CASSLSQGSTGELFF.

The V gene is TRBV19, the J gene TRBJ1-5; a weak D match, TRBD1 (6 bases). The germline gives CDR1 LNHDA, CDR2 SQIVND (reference sequence). Trimming removed 3 bases from V and 10 bases from J, with 10 bases in between. The length of the CDR3 is 12 residues. The CDR3 nucleotides read TGTGCCAGTAGTATCCGGGACAAACCCCAGCATTTT. Its translation is CASSIRDKPQHF. Together with reference TRBV19 and TRBJ1-5, the CDR3 gives the full variable domain: DGGITQSPKYLFRKEGQNVTLSCEQNLNHDAMYWYRQDPGQGLRLIYYSQIVNDFQKGDIAEGYSVSREKKESFPLTVTSAQKNPTAFYLCASSIRDKPQHFGDGTRLSIL.

The chain combines TRBV29-1 with TRBJ2-7; tentative D call: TRBD1 (5 bases). Trimming removed 4 bases from V and 0 bases from J, with 13 bases in between. The CDR3 loop spans 14 amino acids. Germline V gene data show CDR1 as SQVTM and CDR2 as ANQGSEA. For the CDR3, the DNA is TGCAGCGTTGCCCCGGACACTGACTCCTACGAGCAGTACTTC. Encoded protein: CSVAPDTDSYEQYF.

The chain is built from TRBV2 and TRBJ1-2, with a tentative D call TRBD1 (6 bases). Germline lookup yields CDR1 SNHLY and CDR2 FYNNEI. CDR3 size: 13 residues. V was shortened by 6 bases and J by 4 bases, with 12 bases between the two germline ends. In nucleotides, the CDR3 is TGTGCCAGCAGCGTTGACAGGCTCTATGGCTACACCTTC. Translation gives CASSVDRLYGYTF.

The chain joins TRBV10-3 to TRBJ1-2, with TRBD1 matching 9 bases. After removal of 5 bases from V and 4 bases from J, the junction contained 5 bases not matched to a gene. The CDR3 spans 14 residues. The germline gives CDR1 ENHRY, CDR2 SYGVKD. CDR3 protein: CAISSGQGAYGYTF. The DNA for the CDR3 is TGTGCCATCAGTTCGGGACAGGGAGCCTATGGCTACACCTTC.

V is TRBV6-5 and J is TRBJ2-3; 8 bases map to TRBD2. Trimming cost V 7 bases and J 6 bases; bases outside gene matches: 9. This CDR3 spans 14 amino acids. The V gene's germline CDR1 is MNHEY and CDR2 SVGAGI. CDR3 nucleotide sequence: TGTGCCAGCATGACGACTAGCGAACGGGATACGCAGTATTTT. Encoded protein: CASMTTSERDTQYF.

The chain uses TRBV10-3 and TRBJ1-1; the D is unclear. V gave up 10 bases and J gave up 1 base, with 13 bases separating them. The CDR3 is 13 residues long. CDR1 is ENHRY and CDR2 is SYGVKD in the germline V gene. The CDR3 region is CATLETGNTEAFF. The CDR3 DNA reads TGTGCCACCTTGGAGACCGGGAACACTGAAGCTTTCTTT.

In its sample, this clone was seen once. The chain combines TRBV7-2 with TRBJ1-6, with 7 bases matching TRBD1. J was trimmed by 7 bases and V by 3 bases; bases with no gene match: 3. This CDR3 spans 14 amino acids. Germline V lookup: CDR1 SGHTA, CDR2 FQGNSA. This chain's CDR3 is CASSFGTVNSPLHF. Written as DNA, the CDR3 is TGTGCCAGCAGCTTCGGGACAGTAAATTCACCCCTCCACTTT.

The chain recombines TRBV6-5 with TRBJ2-1, with TRBD2 matching over 13 bases. The germline gives CDR1 MNHEY, CDR2 SVGAGI. The CDR3 sequence is 15 residues long. With V trimmed by 6 bases and J by 9 bases, 8 bases remained unmatched. CDR3: CASRILAGGPSEQFF. CDR3 sequence (DNA): TGTGCCAGCAGGATACTAGCGGGAGGGCCTAGTGAGCAGTTCTTC.

DNA of the CDR3: TGTGCCAGCAGTGAAGGTAGCCAGGGACACTACACCTTC. Residues: CASSEGSQGHYTF. J is TRBJ1-2 and V is TRBV6-1, with D possibly matching TRBD1 (6 bases). The CDR3 runs 13 residues. V lost 1 base, J lost 10 bases, and 13 bases lay in between. Looked up from germline, CDR1 is MNHNS and CDR2 is SASEGT.

This chain connects TRBV19 to TRBJ2-7; TRBD2 matches 7 bases. With V trimmed by 1 base and J by 3 bases, 6 bases remained unmatched. Germline V gene lookup returns CDR1 LNHDA and CDR2 SQIVND (reference sequence). The CDR3 is 15 residues long. The CDR3 reads CASSIGAGGNYEQYF. The CDR3 region has the DNA TGTGCCAGTAGTATAGGGGCCGGGGGGAACTACGAGCAGTACTTC.

The gene calls are TRBV4-1 and TRBJ1-5; the D gene is possibly TRBD1 (5 bases). Trimming left V 1 base short and J 6 bases short, with 13 bases between. The CDR3 loop spans 15 amino acids. The germline V gene has CDR1 MGHRA and CDR2 YSYEKL. The CDR3 reads CASSQAIREAQPQHF. The CDR3 nucleotides are TGCGCCAGCAGCCAAGCAATCAGGGAGGCTCAGCCCCAGCATTTT.

This chain uses TRBV12-3 or TRBV12-4 with TRBJ2-3; D is perhaps TRBD2 (5 bases). The CDR3 totals 13 residues. V was trimmed by 4 bases and J by 2 bases, leaving 7 bases between them. CDR3 amino acids: CASSSGITDTQYF. As DNA, the CDR3 is TGTGCCAGCAGTTCCGGGATCACAGATACGCAGTATTTT.

The rearrangement joins TRBV5-5 to TRBJ2-1, with TRBD1 matching over 8 bases. The trim removed 0 bases at V and 2 bases at J, leaving 4 bases unmatched. The CDR3 has 16 residues. Germline lookup yields CDR1 SGHKS and CDR2 YYEKEE (reference sequence). The CDR3 is CASSLVSTGAYNEQFF. CDR3 in DNA: TGTGCCAGCAGCTTGGTCTCGACAGGGGCCTACAATGAGCAGTTCTTC.

The rearrangement uses TRBV7-2 and TRBJ1-5; D gene ambiguous. The CDR3 spans 13 residues. Germline assignment: CDR1 SGHTA and CDR2 FQGNSA. Deletions cut 2 bases from V and 5 bases from J, with 7 bases between. CDR3 bases: TGTGCCAGCAGCTTAAGTCGGGATCAGCCCCAGCATTTT. Encoded protein: CASSLSRDQPQHF.

The CDR3 nucleotides are TGTGCCAGCAGTTTCGCCTGGCAGAACACCGGGGAGCTGTTTTTT. It is translated as CASSFAWQNTGELFF. V is TRBV27 and J is TRBJ2-2; D is unresolved. Trimming cost V 3 bases and J 1 base, with 9 bases left between them. The germline CDR1 and CDR2 sequences are MNHEY and SMNVEV (reference sequence). The CDR3 is 15 amino acids.

The rearrangement uses TRBV5-6 and TRBJ1-4; 9 nucleotides line up with TRBD1. CDR1 SGHDT and CDR2 YYEEEE come from the germline V gene. The V gene end was trimmed by 2 bases and the J gene end by 8 bases; junction bases not matched to a gene: 4. The CDR3 has 14 amino acids. The CDR3 DNA follows: TGTGCCAGCAGCTTAGGGGACAGGGTGGAAAAACTGTTTTTT. This translates into CASSLGDRVEKLFF.

V is TRBV5-1 and J is TRBJ2-1, with 8 bases aligning to TRBD2. J was trimmed by 7 bases and V by 5 bases; bases with no gene match: 11. Germline V lookup: CDR1 SGHRS, CDR2 YFSETQ. This CDR3 contains 15 residues. The CDR3 DNA sequence: TGCGCCAGCAGGAGGGTCGGGGGGGCCTCGAATGAGCAGTTCTTC. This gives the protein CASRRVGGASNEQFF.